One sample yielded the 5 T cell receptor delta chains listed below, sequenced in a study of Vδ1+ human thymocytes. Study-level points and caveats: Thymic TRG and TRD repertoires appeared highly polyclonal.

RNA was extracted from the cells and then reverse transcribed. Multiplex PCR used pooled V-gene forward primers and a constant-region reverse primer to amplify CDR3s. TCRdb reprocessed the multiplex PCR reads through CATT. The profile shows approximately 25,000 delta-chain clones, nearly 7.5% of them singletons. For these TCRs, the target antigens are not known. Sequenced material: Vdelta1+ gamma-delta thymocytes from the thymus. Subset noted: FACS-sorted CD3+ TCRalphabeta- TCRVdelta1+ TCRVdelta2- thymocytes. These receptors were collected from a girl less than two years old who had congenital heart surgery.

The V and J genes are TRDV1 and TRDJ1, with 11 bases that match TRDD3. Trimming cost V 6 bases and J 0 bases; bases outside gene matches: 9. This CDR3 is built from 17 residues. CDR1 and CDR2 (germline): TSWWSYY, QGS. Here the CDR3 reads CALGSAWGIPYTDKLIF. CDR3 DNA: TGTGCTCTTGGCTCGGCCTGGGGGATACCGTACACCGATAAACTCATCTTT.

This clone showed up just a few times. This rearrangement joins TRDV1 to TRDJ1; D is possibly TRDD1 (5 bases). CDR3 length: 16 amino acids. CDR1 is TSWWSYY, CDR2 QGS, per germline. Trimming shortened V by 4 bases and J by 2 bases, and 17 bases separated the two germline ends. The chain's CDR3 is CALGGLRSIGTDKLIF. The CDR3, as DNA: TGTGCTCTTGGGGGACTCAGATCAATAGGGACCGATAAACTCATCTTT.

This clone showed up just a few times. The chain combines TRDV1 with TRDJ1, with 9 bases identical to TRDD3. V lost 4 bases and J lost 4; bases outside the gene matches: 13. CDR3 length: 17 residues. CDR1 and CDR2 (germline): TSWWSYY, QGS. CDR3 bases: TGTGCTCTTGGGGTAGCTTTCCGGGGGATACCAAACGATAAACTCATCTTT. It codes for CALGVAFRGIPNDKLIF.

This clone showed up just a few times. V usage is TRDV1 and J usage is TRDJ1, with a possible D match to TRDD2 (5 bases). This CDR3 contains 19 residues. Germline assignment: CDR1 TSWWSYY and CDR2 QGS. V dropped 2 bases and J dropped 0 bases, with 22 bases sitting between them. Written as DNA, the CDR3 is TGTGCTCTTGGGGAAGGGACCTACGAGTGTGCTGGTTACACCGATAAACTCATCTTT. Protein sequence: CALGEGTYECAGYTDKLIF.

The genes are TRDV1 and TRDJ1; D not certain. The CDR3 spans 16 residues. The V gene lost 4 bases and the J gene lost 0 bases, with 15 bases spanning the gap. CDR1 is TSWWSYY and CDR2 is QGS in the germline V gene. CDR3 region: CALGGRFRRYTDKLIF. In DNA form, the CDR3 reads TGTGCTCTTGGGGGGAGGTTCCGGCGGTACACCGATAAACTCATCTTT.